This is a list of T cell receptor beta chains from one sample in a study of Graves' ophthalmopathy and Graves' hyperthyroidism. TCRdb independently ran MiXCR on the multiplex PCR reads; one entry per CDR3 protein. This sample has about 1.2 million distinct CDR3 sequences; roughly two fifths occur once, and the top ten carry over 8.5%. Sequenced material: peripheral blood or thyroid tissue (not recorded which). Receptor source: an adult man with Graves' hyperthyroidism. CDR3s include the opening cysteine and the closing phenylalanine or tryptophan. D genes are given only for firm matches. A clone size is listed for some rows: how often the clone was seen (once, few, many), or a class if it is expanded.

d_call | clone_size | j_call | v_call | cdr3_nt | cdr3_aa
- | few | TRBJ2-3 | TRBV20-1 | TGCAGTGCTAGAGATAGTGGCGGGGACACAGATACGCAGTATTTT | CSARDSGGDTDTQYF
- | - | TRBJ2-6 | TRBV7-2 | TGTGCCAGCAGCCTAGATCGGCAAGCTGGGGCCAACGTCCTGACTTTC | CASSLDRQAGANVLTF
- | - | TRBJ1-5 | TRBV15 | TGTGCCACCAGCAGTTCAGGGGTGCAGCCCCAGCATTTT | CATSSSGVQPQHF
TRBD1 | - | TRBJ2-5 | TRBV7-8 | TGTCCCACCGGACAGGGCCCAGCAGAGACCCAGTACTTC | CPTGQGPAETQYF
TRBD1 | few | TRBJ2-7 | TRBV4-3 | TGCGCCAGCAGCCAACCACGGGACAGGGGGACCTACGAGCAGTACTTC | CASSQPRDRGTYEQYF
TRBD1 | many | TRBJ1-6 | TRBV20-1 | TGCAGTGCTAGAGATTATCAGGGGGCCCGGAATTCACCCCTCCACTTT | CSARDYQGARNSPLHF
- | few | TRBJ2-5 | TRBV12-3/TRBV12-4 | TGTGCCAGCAGTTTGCGTGCTGTCTCCCCCTGGGAGACCCAGTACTTC | CASSLRAVSPWETQYF
- | - | TRBJ1-3 | TRBV2 | TGTGCCAGCAGTGAACTGGCGCGCCGGACAAAGGGAAACACCATATATTTT | CASSELARRTKGNTIYF
TRBD1 | few | TRBJ1-1 | TRBV10-2 | TGCGCCAGCCAAATAACAGGGGGCGACGGCATGAACACTGAAGCTTTCTTT | CASQITGGDGMNTEAFF
TRBD2 | - | TRBJ2-3 | TRBV29-1 | TGCAGCGTTGATTTCGGGGGGGTCACAGATACGCAGTATTTT | CSVDFGGVTDTQYF
- | - | TRBJ2-7 | TRBV29-1 | TGCAGCGTTGCGGCGGGAGAGCAGTACTTC | CSVAAGEQYF
- | - | TRBJ1-6 | TRBV19 | TGTGCCAGTAGTTACCGGGACGGGAATTCACCCCTCCACTTT | CASSYRDGNSPLHF
- | many | TRBJ1-2 | TRBV7-8 | TGTGCCAGCAGCTTGGTTGCGAGGCAGGGAAACCGATTGGATGGCTACACCTTC | CASSLVARQGNRLDGYTF
TRBD1 | - | TRBJ1-4 | TRBV5-1 | TGCGCCAGCAGCGCATGGACAGGCAATGAAAAACTGTTTTTT | CASSAWTGNEKLFF
- | few | TRBJ2-2 | TRBV19 | TGTGCCAGTAGTATTGGGTACGCCACCGGGGAGCTGTTTTTT | CASSIGYATGELFF
- | - | TRBJ2-5 | TRBV18 | TGTGCCAGCTCACCGTCGGGGCTGAGAGAGACCCAGTACTTC | CASSPSGLRETQYF
TRBD2 | - | TRBJ2-2 | TRBV19 | TGTGCCAGTAGTCTACGCTTGGGACTAGCGGGCACCGGGGAGCTGTTTTTT | CASSLRLGLAGTGELFF
- | - | TRBJ2-5 | TRBV5-1 | TGCGCCAGCAGCTTGTTTCGCGGGGTCCGAGAGACCCAGTACTTC | CASSLFRGVRETQYF
- | - | TRBJ1-2 | TRBV5-5 | TGTGCCAGCAGCCCACAGCAAGTATATGGCTACACCTTC | CASSPQQVYGYTF
- | few | TRBJ2-6 | TRBV4-3 | TGCGCCAGCAGCCAAGTGGGGGGCGGCATGATCAGCTCTGGGGCCAACGTCCTGACTTTC | CASSQVGGGMISSGANVLTF
- | - | TRBJ1-2 | TRBV20-1 | TGCAGTGCTGGATGGCTGGGGGCCTATGGCTACACCTTC | CSAGWLGAYGYTF
- | - | TRBJ1-4 | TRBV20-1 | TGCAGTGTCTTAAACAGGGCGGTTGAAAAACTGTTTTTT | CSVLNRAVEKLFF
- | few | TRBJ1-3 | TRBV30 | TGTGCCTGGAGTCTAGGAGTGGGTCAGCTATCTGGAAACACCATATATTTT | CAWSLGVGQLSGNTIYF
- | many | TRBJ1-5 | TRBV20-1 | TGCAGTGCTCCCTCAGGTACAGGGACCAATCAGCCCCAGCATTTT | CSAPSGTGTNQPQHF